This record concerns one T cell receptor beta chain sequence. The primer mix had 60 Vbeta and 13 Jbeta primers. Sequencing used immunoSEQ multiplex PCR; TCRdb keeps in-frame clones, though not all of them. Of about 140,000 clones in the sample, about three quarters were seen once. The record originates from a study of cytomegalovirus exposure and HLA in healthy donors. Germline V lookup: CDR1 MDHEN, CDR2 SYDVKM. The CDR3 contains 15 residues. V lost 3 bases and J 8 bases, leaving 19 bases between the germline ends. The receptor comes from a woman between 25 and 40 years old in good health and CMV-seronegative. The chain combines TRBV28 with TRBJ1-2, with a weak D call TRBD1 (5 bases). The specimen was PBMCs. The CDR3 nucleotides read TGTGCCAGCAGTTTGCCCGGGGGGACCCTTTGGGGCTACACCTTC. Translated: CASSLPGGTLWGYTF.